This T cell receptor beta chain was documented in a study of PD-1 blockade in classical Hodgkin lymphoma. At the level of the study: A 3 mg/kg intravenous dose of nivolumab was received by patients every 2 weeks.

This table comes from immunoSEQ multiplex PCR, and its TCRdb copy is limited to in-frame clones, with some not included. The table includes 20,000 to 25,000 clones, around 64% detected once. Every patient had relapsed following autologous stem cell transplantation, and cohorts differed in brentuximab vedotin exposure. V was clipped by 6 bases and J by 4 bases, with 9 bases between them. This CDR3 spans 11 amino acids. Germline V gene sequence: CDR1 DFQATT, CDR2 SNEGSKA (reference sequence). Sample: peripheral blood mononuclear cells (PBMCs), taken at baseline. The chain links TRBV20-1 to TRBJ1-1, with D uncertain. The receptor was derived from a human donor with classical Hodgkin lymphoma. The CDR3 sequence: CSATHGTEAFF. The DNA for the CDR3 is TGCAGTGCCACACATGGCACTGAAGCTTTCTTT.